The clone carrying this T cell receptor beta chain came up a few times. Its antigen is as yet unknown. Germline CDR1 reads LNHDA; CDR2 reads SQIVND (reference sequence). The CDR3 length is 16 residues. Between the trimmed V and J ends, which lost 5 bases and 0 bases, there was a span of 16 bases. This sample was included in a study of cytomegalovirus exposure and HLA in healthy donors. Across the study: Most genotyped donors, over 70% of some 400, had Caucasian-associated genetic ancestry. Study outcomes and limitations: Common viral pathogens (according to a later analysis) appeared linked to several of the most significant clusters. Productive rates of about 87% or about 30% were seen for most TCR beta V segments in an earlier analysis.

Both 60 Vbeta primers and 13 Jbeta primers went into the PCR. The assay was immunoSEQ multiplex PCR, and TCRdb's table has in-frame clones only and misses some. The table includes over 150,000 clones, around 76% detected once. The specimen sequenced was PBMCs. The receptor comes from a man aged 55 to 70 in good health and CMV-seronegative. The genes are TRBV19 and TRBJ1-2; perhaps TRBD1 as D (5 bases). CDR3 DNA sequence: TGTGCCAGTAGTCCAACCACAGGCCTAGCTAACTATGGCTACACCTTC. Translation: CASSPTTGLANYGYTF. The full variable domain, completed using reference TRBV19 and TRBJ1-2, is DGGITQSPKYLFRKEGQNVTLSCEQNLNHDAMYWYRQDPGQGLRLIYYSQIVNDFQKGDIAEGYSVSREKKESFPLTVTSAQKNPTAFYLCASSPTTGLANYGYTFGSGTRLTVV.